The rows below give T cell receptor beta chains drawn from one sample of a study of read filtering for tumor transcriptome and immune sequencing. MiXCR was run by TCRdb on the reads, yielding one entry per CDR3 protein. In the table there are 20,000 or so distinct CDR3 sequences, about 20% of which are singletons. Sequenced material: a population of CD138-negative cells sorted from bone marrow. The origin of the receptors is a donor at least 40 years old with multiple myeloma. Both conserved end residues are part of each CDR3.

J: TRBJ1-1; V: TRBV5-1; CDR3: CASSFLGEGTEAFF
J: TRBJ2-1; V: TRBV23-1; CDR3: CASSPRRQGSYNEQFF
J: TRBJ2-3; V: TRBV6-5; CDR3: CASIATWTDTQYF
J: TRBJ2-3; V: TRBV20-1; CDR3: CSARIPLAGEADTQYF
J: TRBJ2-2; V: TRBV19; CDR3: CASSLLAGGPGTGELFF
J: TRBJ2-5; V: TRBV20-1; CDR3: CSVTTTPAETQYF
J: TRBJ2-1; V: TRBV20-1; CDR3: CSARRGNVYNEQFF
J: TRBJ1-5; V: TRBV7-2; CDR3: CASSLAGTSGGQPQHF
J: TRBJ2-1; V: TRBV20-1; CDR3: CSARRPAGGSYNEQFF
J: TRBJ1-2; V: TRBV28; CDR3: CASRTANYGYTF
J: TRBJ1-5; V: TRBV20-1; CDR3: CSASHNQPQHF
J: TRBJ2-2; V: TRBV7-9; CDR3: CASRLTGDTGELFF
J: TRBJ2-4; V: TRBV5-1; CDR3: CASSSLGGNIQYF
J: TRBJ2-1; V: TRBV29-1; CDR3: CSVEEGVSEQFF
J: TRBJ1-1; V: TRBV5-1; CDR3: CASSSTVNTEAFF
J: TRBJ2-1; V: TRBV20-1; CDR3: CSAKGPGQKSHEQFF
J: TRBJ1-5; V: TRBV23-1; CDR3: CASSQFRVLSKNQPQHF
J: TRBJ2-5; V: TRBV7-6; CDR3: CASSKGTGLQETQYF
J: TRBJ2-2; V: TRBV28; CDR3: CASSLWGTANTGELFF
J: TRBJ2-1; V: TRBV7-9; CDR3: CASSSASGGPLRIQFF
J: TRBJ2-7; V: TRBV29-1; CDR3: CSVEDSYEQYF
J: TRBJ2-5; V: TRBV11-2; CDR3: CASSLVPGQETQYF
J: TRBJ2-3; V: TRBV10-1; CDR3: CASSEGFADTQYF
J: TRBJ2-1; V: TRBV3-1; CDR3: CASSQMGLARSEQFF
J: TRBJ1-1; V: TRBV7-9; CDR3: CASSLRANTEAFF
J: TRBJ1-5; V: TRBV28; CDR3: CASSPRMLLNQPQHF
J: TRBJ2-7; V: TRBV2; CDR3: CASEDRVSYEQYF
J: TRBJ2-2; V: TRBV15; CDR3: CATSRDLNTGLGTGELFF
J: TRBJ1-1; V: TRBV6-1; CDR3: CASIRTGILNTEAFF
J: TRBJ1-4; V: TRBV28; CDR3: CASSLQGVGKLFF
J: TRBJ2-1; V: TRBV7-9; CDR3: CASSFSLALGQNLFF
J: TRBJ2-2; V: TRBV27; CDR3: CASSLFSGELFF
J: TRBJ1-1; V: TRBV2; CDR3: CASSWDGNTEAFF
J: TRBJ1-1; V: TRBV29-1; CDR3: CSVEEMNTEAFF
J: TRBJ2-5; V: TRBV9; CDR3: CASSVDSGGQETQYF
J: TRBJ2-6; V: TRBV21-1; CDR3: CASSKAWRQGAPGANVLTF
J: TRBJ2-1; V: TRBV20-1; CDR3: CSAGWDSLASYNEQFF
J: TRBJ2-3; V: TRBV6-6; CDR3: CASSYLLGQSTQYF
J: TRBJ2-5; V: TRBV2; CDR3: CASSEELAGGTSETQYF
J: TRBJ2-5; V: TRBV12-3/TRBV12-4; CDR3: CASKGAASKETQYF
J: TRBJ2-1; V: TRBV3-1; CDR3: CASSSGRGPYNEQFF
J: TRBJ1-2; V: TRBV20-1; CDR3: CSARDRRRSNYGYTF
J: TRBJ2-5; V: TRBV9; CDR3: CASSVVGQGLGETQYF
J: TRBJ2-7; V: TRBV20-1; CDR3: CSARARGLFFLYEQYF
J: TRBJ1-1; V: TRBV5-1; CDR3: CASSHDSLEAFF
J: TRBJ2-5; V: TRBV20-1; CDR3: CSARESAETQYF
J: TRBJ1-1; V: TRBV7-6; CDR3: CASSLELNAEAFF
J: TRBJ2-5; V: TRBV20-1; CDR3: CSAPGLAGPGTETQYF
J: TRBJ2-3; V: TRBV29-1; CDR3: CSMVTSTDTQYF
J: TRBJ2-2; V: TRBV28; CDR3: CASSLYLTGELFF
J: TRBJ2-6; V: TRBV4-1; CDR3: CASSPAPGTGLSGANVLTF
J: TRBJ1-2; V: TRBV6-1; CDR3: CASSAGRADRAGYGYTF
J: TRBJ1-1; V: TRBV6-5; CDR3: CASRDRGEAFF
J: TRBJ2-7; V: TRBV18; CDR3: CASSTGDSYEQYF
J: TRBJ2-6; V: TRBV7-2; CDR3: CASSYGGGAGANVLTF
J: TRBJ2-5; V: TRBV2; CDR3: CASSERGTGLQETQYF